This T cell receptor (beta chain) was sequenced in a study of blood T cell repertoires in COVID-19. This clone was recorded once. The CDR3 runs 16 residues. V was clipped by 6 bases and J by 2 bases, with 17 bases between them. Germline V gene data show CDR1 as LNHDA and CDR2 as SQIVND (reference sequence). The authors' processing: Reference gene primers were amplified, and this amplification served to estimate nucleated cell counts. Sequencing used immunoSEQ multiplex PCR; TCRdb keeps in-frame clones, though not all of them. D and trimming come from the DNA, and the V and J calls and clone size come from that table. The sample holds about 110,000 clones; 55% to 75% are singletons and the top ten take around 1.9%.

The source material was peripheral blood. This receptor was taken from a woman aged 40 to 49 with acute or convalescent COVID-19. The chain has TRBV19 and TRBJ1-3; D gene ambiguous. The CDR3 sequence is CASSPRRIGPGNTIYF. The CDR3 bases are TGTGCCAGTAGCCCTAGGCGGATCGGTCCTGGAAACACCATATATTTT.